These 3 T cell receptor beta chains originate from one sample sequenced in a study of human T cells and chemical hapten exposure. Time point: healthy volunteer bleed at 2 weeks. Sequencing started from total RNA isolated from unfractionated whole blood. In TCRdb, the RACE reads were re-called with MiXCR into one record per CDR3 protein. The table includes about 45,000 distinct CDR3 sequences, 4.4% detected once. Sequenced: whole blood. The receptors originated from a human donor in good health. Some clones in this sample may be carry-over from other donors' samples.

This clonotype was picked up many times. The chain links TRBV24-1 to TRBJ2-1; 8 bases align to TRBD2. J lost 3 bases, V lost 4 bases, and 7 bases had no gene match. The CDR3 is made up of 16 amino acids. Germline V gives CDR1 KGHDR, CDR2 SFDVKD. Written as DNA, the CDR3 is TGTGCCACCAGTGACCCCACCAGCGGGGGCTACAATGAGCAGTTCTTC. Its protein product is CATSDPTSGGYNEQFF.

The rearrangement uses TRBV7-9 and TRBJ1-2, with D perhaps matching TRBD1 (5 bases). Germline lookup yields CDR1 SEHNR and CDR2 FQNEAQ (reference sequence). This CDR3 is built from 14 residues. Trimming stripped 3 bases from V and 4 bases from J, with 12 bases between. In DNA form, the CDR3 reads TGTGCCAGCAGCTTGGGGGATCGCGGCTATGGCTACACCTTC. As protein: CASSLGDRGYGYTF.

This clonotype was counted between two and nine times. The chain carries TRBV29-1 and TRBJ1-2; maybe TRBD1 (6 bases). V gave up 3 bases and J gave up 8 bases, with 16 bases separating them. The CDR3 totals 13 residues. Germline V gives CDR1 SQVTM, CDR2 ANQGSEA. CDR3 nucleotides: TGCAGCGTTGAGAGGGGGGTTTTTGGAGGCTACACCTTC. This encodes CSVERGVFGGYTF.